The 8 T cell receptor beta chains in this list originate from one sample, sequenced in a study of blood T cell repertoires in COVID-19. Libraries were prepared by immunoSEQ multiplex PCR; TCRdb keeps only in-frame clonotypes and omits some of them. The data show 300,000 to 450,000 clones, more than 70% seen once. Sequencing was performed on peripheral blood. These receptors all come from a woman aged 25 to 39 with COVID-19, enrolled during active disease.

This clone was observed a handful of times. This rearrangement joins TRBV30 to TRBJ2-5; weak D call: TRBD2 (5 bases). Germline lookup yields CDR1 GTSNPN and CDR2 SVGIG (reference sequence). With 1 base removed from V and 4 bases from J, the gap between germline ends came to 10 bases. The length of the CDR3 is 13 residues. The CDR3 loop is CAWSGDEGETQYF. DNA of the CDR3: TGTGCCTGGAGTGGGGATGAGGGAGAGACCCAGTACTTC.

This clone has a handful of counts. The V call is TRBV15, the J call TRBJ1-1; D is unresolved. The CDR3 sequence is 13 residues long. Germline-derived CDR1 and CDR2 are LNHNV and YYDKDF (reference sequence). Deletions cut 3 bases from V and 1 base from J, with 6 bases between. For the CDR3, the DNA is TGTGCCACCAGCAGTGGGAGGAACACTGAAGCTTTCTTT. This encodes CATSSGRNTEAFF.

This clone was found once. V is TRBV28 and J is TRBJ2-2, with 7 bases fitting TRBD2. The CDR3 is 14 amino acids. Trimming took 3 bases from V and 8 from J; bases not matched to a gene: 6. Germline-derived CDR1 and CDR2 are MDHEN and SYDVKM. The CDR3 protein is CASSFPGGYGELFF. The CDR3 DNA reads TGTGCCAGCAGTTTCCCCGGGGGGTATGGGGAGCTGTTTTTT.

This clone has just one count. J is TRBJ2-7 and V is TRBV2; TRBD2 matches at 14 bases. The CDR3 loop spans 14 amino acids. CDR1 is SNHLY and CDR2 is FYNNEI in the germline V gene. With V trimmed by 5 bases and J by 5 bases, 2 bases remained unmatched. DNA of the CDR3: TGTGCCAGCAGTAGACTAGCGGGAGGGAACGAGCAGTACTTC. Translation gives CASSRLAGGNEQYF.

The gene calls are TRBV5-1 and TRBJ2-6, with D possibly TRBD2 on 6 matching bases. The CDR3 length is 17 residues. The germline gives CDR1 SGHRS, CDR2 YFSETQ. Trimming stripped 4 bases from V and 0 bases from J, with 14 bases between. This CDR3 reads CASSLTPAGSGANVLTF. CDR3 DNA: TGCGCCAGCAGCCTCACACCAGCGGGCTCTGGGGCCAACGTCCTGACTTTC.

This clone was seen a few times. The J gene is TRBJ2-7, the V gene TRBV9, with D unresolved. V was cut by 4 bases and J by 2 bases, with 16 bases left in between. The CDR3 spans 15 residues. The germline CDR1 and CDR2 sequences are SGDLS and YYNGEE. The CDR3 coding sequence is TGTGCCAGCAGCCCCTCTCCGGCAGGAACCTACGAGCAGTACTTC. Translated, it gives CASSPSPAGTYEQYF.

The chain is built from TRBV7-3 and TRBJ2-1; D is perhaps TRBD1 (5 bases). V dropped 5 bases and J dropped 6 bases, with 20 bases sitting between them. This CDR3 region has 16 residues. Germline assignment: CDR1 SGHTA and CDR2 FQGTGA. CDR3 sequence (DNA): TGTGCCAGCAGCCCCCAGGGCCCAACAGTGATCAATGAGCAGTTCTTC. It codes for CASSPQGPTVINEQFF.

The gene calls are TRBV2 and TRBJ2-2, with TRBD2 as a possible D gene (6 bases). CDR1 is SNHLY and CDR2 is FYNNEI in the germline V gene. CDR3 length equals 14 residues. The ends were cut back, 4 bases at V and 7 bases at J, with 13 bases in the middle. In DNA, the CDR3 is TGTGCCAGCAGTGTAAGGGGTAGCGGCGGGGAGCTGTTTTTT. This encodes CASSVRGSGGELFF.